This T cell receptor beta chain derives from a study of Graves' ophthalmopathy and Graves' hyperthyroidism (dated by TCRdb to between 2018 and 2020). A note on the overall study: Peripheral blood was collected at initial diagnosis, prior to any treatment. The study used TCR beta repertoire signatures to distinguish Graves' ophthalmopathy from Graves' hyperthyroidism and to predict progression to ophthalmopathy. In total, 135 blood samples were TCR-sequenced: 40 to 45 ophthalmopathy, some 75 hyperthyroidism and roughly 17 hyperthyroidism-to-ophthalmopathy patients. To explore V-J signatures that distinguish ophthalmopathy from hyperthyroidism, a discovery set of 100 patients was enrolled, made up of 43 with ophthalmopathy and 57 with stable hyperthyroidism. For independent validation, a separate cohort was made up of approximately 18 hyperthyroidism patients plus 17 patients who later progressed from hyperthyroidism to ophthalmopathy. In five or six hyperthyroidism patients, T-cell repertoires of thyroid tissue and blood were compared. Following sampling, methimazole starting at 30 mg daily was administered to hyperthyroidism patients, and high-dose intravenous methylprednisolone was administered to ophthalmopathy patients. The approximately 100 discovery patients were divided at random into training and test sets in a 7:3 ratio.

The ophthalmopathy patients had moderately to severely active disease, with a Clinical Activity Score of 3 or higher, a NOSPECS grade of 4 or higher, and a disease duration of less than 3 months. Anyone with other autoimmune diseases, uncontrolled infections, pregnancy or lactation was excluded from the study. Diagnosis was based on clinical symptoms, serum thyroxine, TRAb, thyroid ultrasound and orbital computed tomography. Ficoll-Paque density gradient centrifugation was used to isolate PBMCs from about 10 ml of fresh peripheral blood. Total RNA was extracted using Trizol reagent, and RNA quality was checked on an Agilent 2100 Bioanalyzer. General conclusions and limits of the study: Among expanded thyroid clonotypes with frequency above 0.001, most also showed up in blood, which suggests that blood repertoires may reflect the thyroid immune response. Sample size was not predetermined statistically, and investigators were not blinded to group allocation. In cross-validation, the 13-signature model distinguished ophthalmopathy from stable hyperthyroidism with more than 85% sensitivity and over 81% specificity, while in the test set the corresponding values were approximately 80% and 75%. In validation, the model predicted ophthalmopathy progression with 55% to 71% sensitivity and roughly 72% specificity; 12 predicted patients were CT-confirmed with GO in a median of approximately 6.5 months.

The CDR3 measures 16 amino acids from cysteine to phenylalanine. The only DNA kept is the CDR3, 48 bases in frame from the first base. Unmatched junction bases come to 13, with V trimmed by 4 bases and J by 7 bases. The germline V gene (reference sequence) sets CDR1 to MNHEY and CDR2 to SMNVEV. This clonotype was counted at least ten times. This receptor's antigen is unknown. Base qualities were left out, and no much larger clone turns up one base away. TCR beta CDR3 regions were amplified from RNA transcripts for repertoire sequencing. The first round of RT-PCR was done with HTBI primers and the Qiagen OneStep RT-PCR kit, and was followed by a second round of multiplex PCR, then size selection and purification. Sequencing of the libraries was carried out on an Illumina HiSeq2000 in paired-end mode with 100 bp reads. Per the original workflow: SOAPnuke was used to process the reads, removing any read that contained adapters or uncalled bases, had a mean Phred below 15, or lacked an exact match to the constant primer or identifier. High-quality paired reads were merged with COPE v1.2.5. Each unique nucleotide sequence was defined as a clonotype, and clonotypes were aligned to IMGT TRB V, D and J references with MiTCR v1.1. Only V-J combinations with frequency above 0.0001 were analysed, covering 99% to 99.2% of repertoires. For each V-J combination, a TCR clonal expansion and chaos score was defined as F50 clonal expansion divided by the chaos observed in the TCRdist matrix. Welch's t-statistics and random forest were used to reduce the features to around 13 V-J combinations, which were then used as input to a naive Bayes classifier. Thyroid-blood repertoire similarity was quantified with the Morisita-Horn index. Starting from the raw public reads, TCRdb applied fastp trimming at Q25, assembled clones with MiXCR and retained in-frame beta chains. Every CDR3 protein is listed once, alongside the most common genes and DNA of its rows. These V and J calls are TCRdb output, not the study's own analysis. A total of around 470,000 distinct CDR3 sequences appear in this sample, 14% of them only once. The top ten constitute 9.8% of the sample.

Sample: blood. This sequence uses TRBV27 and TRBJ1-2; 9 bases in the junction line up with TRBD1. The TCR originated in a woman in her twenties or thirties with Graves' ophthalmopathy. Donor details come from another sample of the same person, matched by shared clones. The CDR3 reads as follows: CASSSFPTGGRTGYTF. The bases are TGTGCCAGCAGTTCGTTTCCGACAGGGGGGCGAACTGGCTACACCTTC.